What follows describes a single TCR beta chain. The antigen remains unidentified. Stimulus-free culture yielded autoproliferating CFSE-dim and non-proliferating CFSE-high T cells, each sequenced separately. Cultures began with about 45 million CFSE-labeled PBMCs, unstimulated for roughly seven days, with replicate wells pooled. Assay: immunoSEQ multiplex PCR; the TCRdb copy retains only in-frame clones and omits some. The repertoire has about 12,000 clones, 84% of them found once; the top ten carry about 2.5%. V was pared by 8 bases and J by 7 bases, with 15 bases between. Germline V gene lookup returns CDR1 SGDLS and CDR2 YYNGEE. The length of the CDR3 is 12 residues. The data were obtained in a study of memory B cells and T cells in multiple sclerosis.

This receptor was obtained from a human donor with multiple sclerosis. The chain uses TRBV9 and TRBJ1-1; weak D call: TRBD1 (5 bases). The specimen sequenced was PBMCs from blood kept in culture. The CDR3, as DNA: TGTGCCAGTGGGGGGACGTCTTATGAAGCTTTCTTT. This encodes CASGGTSYEAFF. The complete variable domain, with remaining parts taken from reference TRBV9 and TRBJ1-1, reads DSGVTQTPKHLITATGQRVTLRCSPRSGDLSVYWYQQSLDQGLQFLIQYYNGEERAKGNILERFSAQQFPDLHSELNLSSLELGDSALYFCASGGTSYEAFFGQGTRLTVV.